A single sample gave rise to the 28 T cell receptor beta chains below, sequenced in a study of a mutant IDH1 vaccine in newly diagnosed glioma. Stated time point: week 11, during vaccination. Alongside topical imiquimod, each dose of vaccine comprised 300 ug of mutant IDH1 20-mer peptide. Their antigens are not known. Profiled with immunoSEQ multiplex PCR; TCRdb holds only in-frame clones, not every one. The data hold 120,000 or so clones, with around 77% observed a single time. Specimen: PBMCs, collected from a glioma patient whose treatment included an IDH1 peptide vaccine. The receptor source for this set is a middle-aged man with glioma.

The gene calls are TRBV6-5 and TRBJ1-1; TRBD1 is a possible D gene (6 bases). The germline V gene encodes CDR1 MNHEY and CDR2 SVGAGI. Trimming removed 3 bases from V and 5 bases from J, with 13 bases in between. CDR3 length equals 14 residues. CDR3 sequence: CASSYRGGRTEAFF. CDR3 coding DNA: TGTGCCAGCAGTTATAGGGGGGGTAGGACTGAAGCTTTCTTT.

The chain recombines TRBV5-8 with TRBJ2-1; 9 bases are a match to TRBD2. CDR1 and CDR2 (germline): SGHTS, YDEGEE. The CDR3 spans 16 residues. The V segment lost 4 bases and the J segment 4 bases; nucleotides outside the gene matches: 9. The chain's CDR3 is CASSRPGTSSYNEQFF. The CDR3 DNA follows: TGTGCCAGCAGCCGACCCGGGACTAGCTCTTACAATGAGCAGTTCTTC.

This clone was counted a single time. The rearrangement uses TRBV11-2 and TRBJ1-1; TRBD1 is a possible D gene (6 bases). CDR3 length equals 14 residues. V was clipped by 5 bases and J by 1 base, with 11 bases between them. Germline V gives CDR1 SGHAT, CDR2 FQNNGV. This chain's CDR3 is CASSVGQPNTEAFF. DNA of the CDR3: TGTGCCAGCAGCGTAGGACAGCCGAACACTGAAGCTTTCTTT.

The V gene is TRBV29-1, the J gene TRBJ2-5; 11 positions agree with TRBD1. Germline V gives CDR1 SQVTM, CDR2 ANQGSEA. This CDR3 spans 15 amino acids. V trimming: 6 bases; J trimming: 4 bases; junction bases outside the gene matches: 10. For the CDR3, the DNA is TGCAGCGTCTTGGGGGACAGGGGGTTAGGAGAGACCCAGTACTTC. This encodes CSVLGDRGLGETQYF.

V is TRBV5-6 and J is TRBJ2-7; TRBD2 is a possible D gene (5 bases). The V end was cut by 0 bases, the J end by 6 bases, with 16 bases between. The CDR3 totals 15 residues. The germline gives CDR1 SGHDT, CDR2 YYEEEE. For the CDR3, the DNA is TGTGCCAGCAGCTTGGGACCGCCCCGAAGCGGCGAGCAGTACTTC. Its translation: CASSLGPPRSGEQYF.

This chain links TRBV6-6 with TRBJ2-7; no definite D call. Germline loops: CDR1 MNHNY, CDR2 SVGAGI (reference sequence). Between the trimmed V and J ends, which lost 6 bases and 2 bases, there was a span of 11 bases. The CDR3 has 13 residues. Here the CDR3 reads CASRPDRPYEQYF. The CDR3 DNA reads TGTGCCAGCAGACCCGACCGTCCCTACGAGCAGTACTTC.

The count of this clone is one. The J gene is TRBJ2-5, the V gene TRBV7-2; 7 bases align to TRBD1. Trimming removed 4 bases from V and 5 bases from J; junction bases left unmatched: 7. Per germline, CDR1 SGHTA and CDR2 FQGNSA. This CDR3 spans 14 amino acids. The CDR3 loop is CASSSTGSGETQYF. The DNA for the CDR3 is TGTGCCAGCAGCTCGACAGGGTCCGGGGAGACCCAGTACTTC.

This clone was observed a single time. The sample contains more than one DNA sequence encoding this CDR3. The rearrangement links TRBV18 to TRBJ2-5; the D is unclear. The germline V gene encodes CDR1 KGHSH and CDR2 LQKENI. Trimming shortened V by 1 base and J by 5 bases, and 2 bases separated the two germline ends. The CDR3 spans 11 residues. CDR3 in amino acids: CASSPQETQYF. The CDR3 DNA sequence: TGTGCCAGCTCACCACAGGAGACCCAGTACTTC.

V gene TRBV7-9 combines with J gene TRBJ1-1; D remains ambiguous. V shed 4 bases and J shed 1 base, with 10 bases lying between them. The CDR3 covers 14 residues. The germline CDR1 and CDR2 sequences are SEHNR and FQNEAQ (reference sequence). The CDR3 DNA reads TGTGCCAGCAGCTCGAAGCTGGGGAACACTGAAGCTTTCTTT. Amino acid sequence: CASSSKLGNTEAFF.

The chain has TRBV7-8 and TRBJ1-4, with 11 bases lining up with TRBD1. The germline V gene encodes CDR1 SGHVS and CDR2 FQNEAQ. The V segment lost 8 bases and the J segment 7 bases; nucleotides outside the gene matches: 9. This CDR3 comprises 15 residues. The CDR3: CASGGQGAQGEKLFF. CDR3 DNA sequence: TGTGCCAGCGGAGGACAGGGGGCGCAGGGTGAAAAACTGTTTTTT.

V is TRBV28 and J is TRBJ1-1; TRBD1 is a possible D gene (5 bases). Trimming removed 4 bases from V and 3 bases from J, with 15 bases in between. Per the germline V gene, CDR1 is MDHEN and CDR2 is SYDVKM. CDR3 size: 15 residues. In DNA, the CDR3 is TGTGCCAGCAGTTCCGGGGGACGGACCGACACTGAAGCTTTCTTT. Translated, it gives CASSSGGRTDTEAFF. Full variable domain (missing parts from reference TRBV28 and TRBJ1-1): DVKVTQSSRYLVKRTGEKVFLECVQDMDHENMFWYRQDPGLGLRLIYFSYDVKMKEKGDIPEGYSVSREKKERFSLILESASTNQTSMYLCASSSGGRTDTEAFFGQGTRLTVV.

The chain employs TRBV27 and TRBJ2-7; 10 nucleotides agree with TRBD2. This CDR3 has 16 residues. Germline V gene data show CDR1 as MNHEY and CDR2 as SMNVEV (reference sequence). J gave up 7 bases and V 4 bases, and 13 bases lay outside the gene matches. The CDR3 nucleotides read TGTGCCAGCAGTTCCCCCAAGGGAGCGGGAGGGCGAGAGCAGTACTTC. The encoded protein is CASSSPKGAGGREQYF.

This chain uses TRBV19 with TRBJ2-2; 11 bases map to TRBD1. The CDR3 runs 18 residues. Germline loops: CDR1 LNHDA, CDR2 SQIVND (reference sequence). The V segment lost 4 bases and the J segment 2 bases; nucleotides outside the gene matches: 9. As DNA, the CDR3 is TGTGCCAGTAGTAAGGGGACAGGGGGGACCCGTAACACCGGGGAGCTGTTTTTT. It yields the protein CASSKGTGGTRNTGELFF.

The CDR3 DNA is TGTGCCAGCAGAACCCCCGGGGCAGGGACCCAGTACTTC. Protein product: CASRTPGAGTQYF. V and J are TRBV7-8 and TRBJ2-5, with D tentatively TRBD1 or TRBD2 (5 bases each). Germline CDR1 reads SGHVS; CDR2 reads FQNEAQ. Trimming took 6 bases from V and 7 from J, leaving 15 bases between them. This CDR3 contains 13 residues.

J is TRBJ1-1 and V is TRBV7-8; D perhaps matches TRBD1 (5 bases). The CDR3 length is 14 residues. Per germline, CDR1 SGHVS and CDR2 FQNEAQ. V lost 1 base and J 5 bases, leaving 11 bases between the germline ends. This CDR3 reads CASSLEPGRTEAFF. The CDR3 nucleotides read TGTGCCAGCAGCTTAGAACCAGGGCGGACTGAAGCTTTCTTT.

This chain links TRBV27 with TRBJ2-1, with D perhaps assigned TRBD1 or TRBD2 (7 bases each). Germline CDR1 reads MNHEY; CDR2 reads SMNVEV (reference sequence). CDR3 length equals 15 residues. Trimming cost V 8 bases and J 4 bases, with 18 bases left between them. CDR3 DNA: TGTGCCAGCTCAGGGGGGGCAGGGGGTTACAATGAGCAGTTCTTC. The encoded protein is CASSGGAGGYNEQFF.

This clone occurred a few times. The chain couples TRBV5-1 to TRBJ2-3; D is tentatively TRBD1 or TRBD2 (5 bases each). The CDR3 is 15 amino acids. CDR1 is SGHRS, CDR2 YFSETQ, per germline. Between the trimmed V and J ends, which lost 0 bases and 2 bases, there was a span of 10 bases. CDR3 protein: CASSLEGTFTDTQYF. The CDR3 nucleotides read TGCGCCAGCAGCTTGGAGGGGACCTTCACAGATACGCAGTATTTT.

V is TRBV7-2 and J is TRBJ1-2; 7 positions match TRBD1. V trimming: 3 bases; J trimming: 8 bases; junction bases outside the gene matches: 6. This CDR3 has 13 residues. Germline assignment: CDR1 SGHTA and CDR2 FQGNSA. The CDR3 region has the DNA TGTGCCAGCAGCTTCCTCCAGGGGGACGGCTACACCTTC. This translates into CASSFLQGDGYTF.

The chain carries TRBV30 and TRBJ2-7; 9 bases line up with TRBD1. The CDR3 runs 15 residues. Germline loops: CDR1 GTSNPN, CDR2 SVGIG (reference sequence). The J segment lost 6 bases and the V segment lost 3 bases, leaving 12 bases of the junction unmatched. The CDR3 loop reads CAWRPPGQGTTEQYF. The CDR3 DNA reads TGTGCCTGGAGACCACCGGGACAGGGAACGACCGAGCAGTACTTC.

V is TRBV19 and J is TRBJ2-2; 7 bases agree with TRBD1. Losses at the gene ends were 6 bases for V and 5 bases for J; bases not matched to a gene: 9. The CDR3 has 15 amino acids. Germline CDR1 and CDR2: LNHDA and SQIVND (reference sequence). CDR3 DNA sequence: TGTGCCAGTAGGTCACAGGGGCCCCGGACCGGGGAGCTGTTTTTT. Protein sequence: CASRSQGPRTGELFF.

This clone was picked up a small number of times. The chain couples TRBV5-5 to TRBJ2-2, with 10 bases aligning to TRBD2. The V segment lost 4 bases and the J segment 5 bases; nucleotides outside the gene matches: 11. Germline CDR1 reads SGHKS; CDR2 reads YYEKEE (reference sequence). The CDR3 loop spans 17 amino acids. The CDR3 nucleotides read TGTGCCAGCAGCCGGGGGGCTAGCGGGAGAGGGACCGGGGAGCTGTTTTTT. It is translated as CASSRGASGRGTGELFF.

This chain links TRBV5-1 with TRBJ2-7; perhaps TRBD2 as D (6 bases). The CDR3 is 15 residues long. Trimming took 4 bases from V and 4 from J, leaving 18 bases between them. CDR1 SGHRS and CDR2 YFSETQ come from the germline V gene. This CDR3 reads CASSPGGRGTYEQYF. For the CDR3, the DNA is TGCGCCAGCAGCCCCGGCGGTCGGGGGACTTACGAGCAGTACTTC.

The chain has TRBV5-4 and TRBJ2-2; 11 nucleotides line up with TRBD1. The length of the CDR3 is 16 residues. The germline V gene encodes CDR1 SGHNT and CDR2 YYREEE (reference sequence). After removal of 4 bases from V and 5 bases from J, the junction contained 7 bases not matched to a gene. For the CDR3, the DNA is TGTGCCAGCAGCACGGGACAGGGGGAATGGACCGGGGAGCTGTTTTTT. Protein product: CASSTGQGEWTGELFF.

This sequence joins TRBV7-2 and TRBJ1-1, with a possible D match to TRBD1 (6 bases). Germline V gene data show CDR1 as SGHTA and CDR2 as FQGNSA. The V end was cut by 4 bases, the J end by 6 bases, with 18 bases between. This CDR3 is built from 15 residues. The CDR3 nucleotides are TGTGCCAGCAGCTCCTTAAGGTCGGGGGGCCCTGAAGCTTTCTTT. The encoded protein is CASSSLRSGGPEAFF.

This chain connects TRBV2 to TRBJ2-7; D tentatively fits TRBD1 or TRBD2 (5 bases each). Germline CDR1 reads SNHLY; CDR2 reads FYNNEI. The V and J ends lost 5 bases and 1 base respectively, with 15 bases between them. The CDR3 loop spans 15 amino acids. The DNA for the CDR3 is TGTGCCAGCAGTACCTACGGGACGGAATCCTACGAGCAGTACTTC. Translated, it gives CASSTYGTESYEQYF.

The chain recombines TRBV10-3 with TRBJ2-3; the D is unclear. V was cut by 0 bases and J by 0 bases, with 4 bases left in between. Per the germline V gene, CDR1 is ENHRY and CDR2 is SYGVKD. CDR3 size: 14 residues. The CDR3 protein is CAISESTSTDTQYF. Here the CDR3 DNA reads TGTGCCATCAGTGAGTCGACGAGCACAGATACGCAGTATTTT.

Here the CDR3 DNA reads TGTGCCAGCAGTCCCCCAGGACCCAACACCGGGGAGCTGTTTTTT. The encoded protein is CASSPPGPNTGELFF. The chain recombines TRBV28 with TRBJ2-2; D gene ambiguous. V was cut by 5 bases and J by 2 bases, with 12 bases left in between. The CDR3 is 15 residues long. In germline, CDR1 is MDHEN, CDR2 SYDVKM.

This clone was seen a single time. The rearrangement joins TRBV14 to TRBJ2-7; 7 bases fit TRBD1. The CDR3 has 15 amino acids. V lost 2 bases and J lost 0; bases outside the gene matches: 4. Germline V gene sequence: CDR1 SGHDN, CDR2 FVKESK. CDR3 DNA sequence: TGTGCCAGCAGCCAAAAGACAGGGAACTCCTACGAGCAGTACTTC. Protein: CASSQKTGNSYEQYF. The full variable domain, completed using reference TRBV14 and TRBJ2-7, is EAGVTQFPSHSVIEKGQTVTLRCDPISGHDNLYWYRRVMGKEIKFLLHFVKESKQDESGMPNNRFLAERTGGTYSTLKVQPAELEDSGVYFCASSQKTGNSYEQYFGPGTRLTVT.